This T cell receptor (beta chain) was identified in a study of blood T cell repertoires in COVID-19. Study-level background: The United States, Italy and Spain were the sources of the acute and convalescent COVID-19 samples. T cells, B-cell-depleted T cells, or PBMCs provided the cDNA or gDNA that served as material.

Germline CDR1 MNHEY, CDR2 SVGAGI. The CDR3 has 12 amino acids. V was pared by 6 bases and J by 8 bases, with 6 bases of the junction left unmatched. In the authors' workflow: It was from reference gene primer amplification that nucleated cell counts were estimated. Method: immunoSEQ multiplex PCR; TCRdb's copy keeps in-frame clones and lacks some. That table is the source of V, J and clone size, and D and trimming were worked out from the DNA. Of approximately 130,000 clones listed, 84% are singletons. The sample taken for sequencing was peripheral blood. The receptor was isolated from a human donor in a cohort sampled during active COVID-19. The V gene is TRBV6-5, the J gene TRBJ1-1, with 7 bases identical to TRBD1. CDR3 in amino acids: CASRRGGLEAFF. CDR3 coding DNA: TGTGCCAGCAGAAGAGGGGGCCTAGAAGCTTTCTTT.